This T cell receptor (beta chain) was captured in a study of blood T cell repertoires in COVID-19. About the research overall: The study drew acute and convalescent COVID-19 samples from the United States, Italy and Spain. T cells, B-cell-depleted T cells, or PBMCs supplied cDNA or gDNA.

V was cut by 3 bases and J by 4 bases, with 8 bases left in between. The CDR3 length is 13 residues. Authors' analysis steps: Estimation of nucleated cell counts was performed using reference gene primer amplification. Clones were sequenced by immunoSEQ multiplex PCR, and TCRdb holds only the in-frame ones, with some missing. V and J calls and clone size are copied from that table; D and trimming were computed from the DNA. Of roughly 61,000 clones listed, around 79% are singletons. The V and J genes are TRBV12-3 or TRBV12-4 and TRBJ2-3; D ambiguous. What was sequenced was peripheral blood. This sequence was found in a woman aged 70-85 years with acute or convalescent COVID-19. The CDR3 sequence: CASSFWSSDTQYF. CDR3 bases: TGTGCCAGCAGTTTCTGGAGTTCAGATACGCAGTATTTT.